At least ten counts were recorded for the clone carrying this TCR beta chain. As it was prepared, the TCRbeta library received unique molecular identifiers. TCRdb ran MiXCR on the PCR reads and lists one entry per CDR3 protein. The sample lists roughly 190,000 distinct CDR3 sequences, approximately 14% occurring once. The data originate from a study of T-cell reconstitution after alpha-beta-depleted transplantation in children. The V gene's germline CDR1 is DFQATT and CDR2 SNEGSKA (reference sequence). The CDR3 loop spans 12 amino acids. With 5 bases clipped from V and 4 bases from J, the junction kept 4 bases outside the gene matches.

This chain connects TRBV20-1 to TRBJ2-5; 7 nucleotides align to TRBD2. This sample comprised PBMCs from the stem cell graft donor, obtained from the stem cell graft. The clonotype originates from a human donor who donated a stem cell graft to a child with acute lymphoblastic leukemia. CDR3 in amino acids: CSAQRDGETQYF. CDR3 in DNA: TGCAGTGCTCAGCGGGATGGAGAGACCCAGTACTTC.